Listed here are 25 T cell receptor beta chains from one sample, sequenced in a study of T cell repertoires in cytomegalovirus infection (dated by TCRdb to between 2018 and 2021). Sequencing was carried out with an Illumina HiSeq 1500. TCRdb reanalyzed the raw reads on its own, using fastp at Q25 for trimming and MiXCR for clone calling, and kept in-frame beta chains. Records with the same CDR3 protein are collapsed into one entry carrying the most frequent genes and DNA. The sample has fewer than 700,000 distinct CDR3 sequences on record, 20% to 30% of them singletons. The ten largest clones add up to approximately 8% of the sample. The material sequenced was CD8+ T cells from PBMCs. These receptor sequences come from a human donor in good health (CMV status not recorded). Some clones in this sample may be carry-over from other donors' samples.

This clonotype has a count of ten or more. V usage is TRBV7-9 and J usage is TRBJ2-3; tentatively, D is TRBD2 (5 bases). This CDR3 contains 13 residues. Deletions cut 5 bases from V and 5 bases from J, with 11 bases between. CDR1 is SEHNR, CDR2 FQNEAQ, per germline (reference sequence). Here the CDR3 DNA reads TGTGCCAGCAGCGGCGACGAGGGAGATACGCAGTATTTT. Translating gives CASSGDEGDTQYF. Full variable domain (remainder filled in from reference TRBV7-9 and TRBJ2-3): DTGVSQNPRHKITKRGQNVTFRCDPISEHNRLYWYRQTLGQGPEFLTYFQNEAQLEKSRLLSDRFSAERPKGSFSTLEIQRTEQGDSAMYLCASSGDEGDTQYFGPGTRLTVL.

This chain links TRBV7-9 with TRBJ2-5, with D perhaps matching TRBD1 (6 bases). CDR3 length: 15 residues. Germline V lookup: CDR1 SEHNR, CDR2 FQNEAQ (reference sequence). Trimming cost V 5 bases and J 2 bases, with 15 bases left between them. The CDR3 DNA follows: TGTGCCAGCAGCCCTTACAGGGACGAACAAGAGACCCAGTACTTC. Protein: CASSPYRDEQETQYF. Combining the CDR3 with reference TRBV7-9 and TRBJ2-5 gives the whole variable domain DTGVSQNPRHKITKRGQNVTFRCDPISEHNRLYWYRQTLGQGPEFLTYFQNEAQLEKSRLLSDRFSAERPKGSFSTLEIQRTEQGDSAMYLCASSPYRDEQETQYFGPGTRLLVL.

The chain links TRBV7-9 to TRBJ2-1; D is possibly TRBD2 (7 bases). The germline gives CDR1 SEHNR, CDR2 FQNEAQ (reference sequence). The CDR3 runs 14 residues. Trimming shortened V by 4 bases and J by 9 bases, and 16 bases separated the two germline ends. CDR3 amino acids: CASSSTWRGREQFF. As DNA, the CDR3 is TGTGCCAGCAGCTCTACATGGCGGGGGCGTGAGCAGTTCTTC. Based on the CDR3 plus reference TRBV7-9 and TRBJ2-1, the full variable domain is DTGVSQNPRHKITKRGQNVTFRCDPISEHNRLYWYRQTLGQGPEFLTYFQNEAQLEKSRLLSDRFSAERPKGSFSTLEIQRTEQGDSAMYLCASSSTWRGREQFFGPGTRLTVL.

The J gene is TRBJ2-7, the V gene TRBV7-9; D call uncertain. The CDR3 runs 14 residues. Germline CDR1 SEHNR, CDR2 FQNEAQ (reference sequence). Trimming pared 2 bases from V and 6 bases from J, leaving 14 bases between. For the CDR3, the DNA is TGTGCCAGCAGCTTAATCCGGGTAAAGGGCGAGCAGTACTTC. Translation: CASSLIRVKGEQYF.

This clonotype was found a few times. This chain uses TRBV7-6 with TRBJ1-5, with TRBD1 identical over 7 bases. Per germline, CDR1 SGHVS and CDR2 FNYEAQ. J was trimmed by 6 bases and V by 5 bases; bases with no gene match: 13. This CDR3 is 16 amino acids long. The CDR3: CASSPPGGDRGQPQHF. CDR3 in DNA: TGTGCCAGCAGCCCCCCAGGGGGGGATAGAGGTCAGCCCCAGCATTTT. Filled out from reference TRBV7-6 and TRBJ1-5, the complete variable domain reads GAGVSQSPRYKVTKRGQDVALRCDPISGHVSLYWYRQALGQGPEFLTYFNYEAQQDKSGLPNDRFSAERPEGSISTLTIQRTEQRDSAMYRCASSPPGGDRGQPQHFGDGTRLSIL.

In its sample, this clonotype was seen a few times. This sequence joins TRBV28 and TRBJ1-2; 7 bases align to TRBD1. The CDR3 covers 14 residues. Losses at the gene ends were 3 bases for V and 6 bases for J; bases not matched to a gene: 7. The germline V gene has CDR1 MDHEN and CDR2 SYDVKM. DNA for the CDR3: TGTGCCAGCAGTTTCGTAGGGGGCAAAGATGGCTACACCTTC. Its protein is CASSFVGGKDGYTF.

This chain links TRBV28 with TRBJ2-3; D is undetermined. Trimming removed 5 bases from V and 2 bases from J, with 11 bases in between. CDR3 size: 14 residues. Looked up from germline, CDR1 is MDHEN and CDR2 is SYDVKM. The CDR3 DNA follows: TGTGCCAGCAGTCCCGACATCCCCACAGATACGCAGTATTTT. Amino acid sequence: CASSPDIPTDTQYF.

The CDR3 reads CSARDRDRVSTEAFF. CDR3 DNA: TGCAGTGCTAGAGATAGAGACAGGGTAAGCACTGAAGCTTTCTTT. The chain is built from TRBV20-1 and TRBJ1-1, with TRBD1 matching over 7 bases. V was pared by 0 bases and J by 4 bases, with 8 bases of the junction left unmatched. The CDR3 runs 15 residues. Germline CDR1 reads DFQATT; CDR2 reads SNEGSKA (reference sequence).

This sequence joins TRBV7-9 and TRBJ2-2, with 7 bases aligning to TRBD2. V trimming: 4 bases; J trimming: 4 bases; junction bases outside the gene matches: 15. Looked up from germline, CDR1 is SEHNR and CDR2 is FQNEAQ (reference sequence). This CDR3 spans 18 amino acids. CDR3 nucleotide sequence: TGTGCCAGCAGCTCCCGGGGAGCGGGGCGTTTTCTCACCGGGGAGCTGTTTTTT. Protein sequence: CASSSRGAGRFLTGELFF.

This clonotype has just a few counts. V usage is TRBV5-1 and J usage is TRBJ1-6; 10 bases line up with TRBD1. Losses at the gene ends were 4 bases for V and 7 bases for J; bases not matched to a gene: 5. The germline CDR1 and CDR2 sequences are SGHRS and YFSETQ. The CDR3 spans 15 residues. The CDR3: CASSPRGQGNSPLHF. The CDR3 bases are TGCGCCAGCAGCCCCCGGGGACAGGGGAATTCACCCCTCCACTTT. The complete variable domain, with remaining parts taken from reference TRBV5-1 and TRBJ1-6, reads KAGVTQTPRYLIKTRGQQVTLSCSPISGHRSVSWYQQTPGQGLQFLFEYFSETQRNKGNFPGRFSGRQFSNSRSEMNVSTLELGDSALYLCASSPRGQGNSPLHFGNGTRLTVT.

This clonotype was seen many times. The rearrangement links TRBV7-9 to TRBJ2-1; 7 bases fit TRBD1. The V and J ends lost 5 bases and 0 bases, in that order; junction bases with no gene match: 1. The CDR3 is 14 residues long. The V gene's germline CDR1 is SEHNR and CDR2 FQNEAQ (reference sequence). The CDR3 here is CASSGTASYNEQFF. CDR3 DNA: TGTGCCAGCAGCGGGACAGCCTCCTACAATGAGCAGTTCTTC.

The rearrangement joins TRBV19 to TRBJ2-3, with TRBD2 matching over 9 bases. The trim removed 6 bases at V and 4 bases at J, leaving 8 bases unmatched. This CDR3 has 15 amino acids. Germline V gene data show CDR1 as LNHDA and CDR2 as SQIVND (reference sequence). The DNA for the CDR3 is TGTGCCAGTAGAGCGGGACTAGCATCCGCAGATACGCAGTATTTT. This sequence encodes CASRAGLASADTQYF.

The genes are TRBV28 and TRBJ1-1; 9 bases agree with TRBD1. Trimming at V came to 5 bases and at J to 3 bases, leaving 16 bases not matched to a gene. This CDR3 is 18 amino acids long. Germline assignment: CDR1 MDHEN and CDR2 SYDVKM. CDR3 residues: CASSTDRGTRHIDTEAFF. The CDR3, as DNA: TGTGCCAGCAGTACGGACAGGGGCACGCGTCACATTGACACTGAAGCTTTCTTT.

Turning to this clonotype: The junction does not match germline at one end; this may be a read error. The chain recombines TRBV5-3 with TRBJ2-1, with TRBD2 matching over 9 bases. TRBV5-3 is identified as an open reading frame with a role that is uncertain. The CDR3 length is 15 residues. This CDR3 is CASSFSTSGNNEQFF. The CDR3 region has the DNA TGTGCCAGCAGCTTTTCGACTAGCGGTAACAATGAGCAGTTCTTC.

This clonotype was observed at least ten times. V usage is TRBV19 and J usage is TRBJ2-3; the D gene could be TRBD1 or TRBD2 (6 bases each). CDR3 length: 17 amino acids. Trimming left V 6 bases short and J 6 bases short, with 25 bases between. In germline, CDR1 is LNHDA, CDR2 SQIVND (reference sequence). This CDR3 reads CASSLRGRAPQSDTQYF. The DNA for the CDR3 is TGTGCCAGTAGCCTACGGGGGCGCGCCCCTCAGTCGGATACGCAGTATTTT.

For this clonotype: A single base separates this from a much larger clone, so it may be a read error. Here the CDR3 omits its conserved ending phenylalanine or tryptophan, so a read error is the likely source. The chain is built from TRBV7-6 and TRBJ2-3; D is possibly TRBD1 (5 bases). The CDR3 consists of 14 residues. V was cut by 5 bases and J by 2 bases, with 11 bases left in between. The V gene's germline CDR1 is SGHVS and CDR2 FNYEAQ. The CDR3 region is CASSEYRPTDTQYI. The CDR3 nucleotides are TGTGCCAGCAGCGAGTACAGGCCCACAGATACGCAGTATATT.

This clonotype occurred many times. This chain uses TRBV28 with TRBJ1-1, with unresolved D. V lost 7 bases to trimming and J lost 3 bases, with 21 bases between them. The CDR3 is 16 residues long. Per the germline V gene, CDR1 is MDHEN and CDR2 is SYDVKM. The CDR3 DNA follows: TGTGCCAGCACCAAAACCGGCCTGGTGGGATACACTGAAGCTTTCTTT. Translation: CASTKTGLVGYTEAFF.

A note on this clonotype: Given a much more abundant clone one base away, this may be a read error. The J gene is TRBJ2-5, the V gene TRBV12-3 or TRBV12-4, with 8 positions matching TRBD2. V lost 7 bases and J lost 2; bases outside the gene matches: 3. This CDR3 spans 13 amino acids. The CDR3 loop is CASKGTSQETQYF. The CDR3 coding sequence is TGTGCCAGCAAAGGGACTAGTCAAGAGACCCAGTACTTC.

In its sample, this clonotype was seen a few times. Written as DNA, the CDR3 is TGTGCCAGCAGCTTAGCTCCTTCTAGCAATCAGCCCCAGCATTTT. Amino acids: CASSLAPSSNQPQHF. The genes are TRBV5-8 and TRBJ1-5; D is undetermined. CDR3 length equals 15 residues. Germline CDR1 reads SGHTS; CDR2 reads YDEGEE. With 2 bases removed from V and 0 bases from J, the gap between germline ends came to 9 bases.

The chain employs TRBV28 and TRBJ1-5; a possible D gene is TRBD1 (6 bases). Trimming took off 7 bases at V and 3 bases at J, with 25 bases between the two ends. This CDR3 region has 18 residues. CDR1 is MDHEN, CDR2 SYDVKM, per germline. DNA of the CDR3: TGTGCCAGCAACCTATCCCCGGCCGAGACAGGCCTCAATCAGCCCCAGCATTTT. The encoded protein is CASNLSPAETGLNQPQHF.

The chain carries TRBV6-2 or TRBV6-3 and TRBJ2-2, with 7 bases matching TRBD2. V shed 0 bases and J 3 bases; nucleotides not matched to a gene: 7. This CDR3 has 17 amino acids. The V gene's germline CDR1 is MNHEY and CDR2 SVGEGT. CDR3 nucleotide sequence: TGTGCCAGCAGTTACTCGAATCCGGGGAGGGACACCGGGGAGCTGTTTTTT. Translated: CASSYSNPGRDTGELFF.

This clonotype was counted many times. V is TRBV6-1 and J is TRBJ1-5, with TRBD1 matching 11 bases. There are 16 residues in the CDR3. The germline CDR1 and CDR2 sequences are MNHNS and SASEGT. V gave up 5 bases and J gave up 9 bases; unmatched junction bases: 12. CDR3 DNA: TGTGCCAGCAGTACCCCGGGACAGGGGGAATTTTGGCCCCAGCATTTT. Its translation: CASSTPGQGEFWPQHF.

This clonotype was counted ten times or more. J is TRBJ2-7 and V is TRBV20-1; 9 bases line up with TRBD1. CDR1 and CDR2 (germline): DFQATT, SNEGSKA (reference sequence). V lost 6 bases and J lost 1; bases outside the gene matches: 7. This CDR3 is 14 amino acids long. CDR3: CSALDRGDSYEQYV. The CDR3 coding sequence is TGCAGTGCGTTGGACAGGGGAGATTCCTACGAGCAGTACGTC.

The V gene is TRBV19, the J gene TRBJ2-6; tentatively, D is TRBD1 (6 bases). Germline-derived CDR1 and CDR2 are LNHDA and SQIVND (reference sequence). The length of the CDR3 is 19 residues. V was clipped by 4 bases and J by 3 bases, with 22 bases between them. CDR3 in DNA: TGTGCCAGTAGTACCATCAATCCAGGGGTCCTTTTTGGGGCCAACGTCCTGACTTTC. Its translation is CASSTINPGVLFGANVLTF. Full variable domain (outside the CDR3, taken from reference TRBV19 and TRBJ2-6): DGGITQSPKYLFRKEGQNVTLSCEQNLNHDAMYWYRQDPGQGLRLIYYSQIVNDFQKGDIAEGYSVSREKKESFPLTVTSAQKNPTAFYLCASSTINPGVLFGANVLTFGAGSRLTVL.

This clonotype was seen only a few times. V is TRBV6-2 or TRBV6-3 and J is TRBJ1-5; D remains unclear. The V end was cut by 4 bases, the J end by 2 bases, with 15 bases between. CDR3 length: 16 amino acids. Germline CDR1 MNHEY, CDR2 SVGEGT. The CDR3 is CASSSRALRGNQPQHF. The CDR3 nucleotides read TGTGCCAGCAGTTCCCGGGCCCTAAGGGGCAATCAGCCCCAGCATTTT.